Below, one T cell receptor beta chain is given with its context. Antigen specificity is unknown. This entry comes from a study of T cells after yellow fever vaccination. Study observations and caveats: Researchers noted that a small share of clonotypes showed up in both CD4 and CD8 compartments. The study re-detected most primary-vaccination clones after the booster (about 96% CD4, almost 90% CD8). The study noted that FACS-sorted repertoires could contain abundant clonotypes contaminating from the bulk population.

This CDR3 comprises 16 residues. The germline CDR1 and CDR2 sequences are LGHNA and YSLEER. The V and J ends lost 4 bases and 3 bases, in that order; junction bases with no gene match: 9. TCRdb processed the 5' RACE reads anew with MiXCR; each CDR3 protein has one entry. Of some 340,000 distinct CDR3 sequences listed, 4.1% are singletons. The receptor was derived from a man aged 18 to 29 who received the YFV17D yellow fever vaccine. The sample consisted of PBMCs, taken 5 days after the yellow fever booster vaccination. The chain couples TRBV4-3 to TRBJ1-2; 9 bases agree with TRBD1. The CDR3 loop reads CASSRHRGRPDYGYTF. CDR3 DNA: TGCGCCAGCAGCCGACACAGGGGGCGACCGGACTATGGCTACACCTTC.